This entry features one T cell receptor (beta chain) sequence. These data are taken from a study of blood T cell repertoires in COVID-19. Generated by immunoSEQ multiplex PCR, the TCRdb table keeps only in-frame clones and is missing some. The sample includes some 150,000 clones, less than 90% of them seen just once. The CDR3 extends over 15 amino acids. CDR1 is LGHDT and CDR2 is YNNKEL in the germline V gene (reference sequence). Germline trimming cut 4 bases from V and 2 bases from J; bases unmatched to any gene: 5. This sequence was found in a human donor in a cohort sampled during active COVID-19. The gene calls are TRBV3-1 (or the pseudogene TRBV3-2) and TRBJ2-7, with TRBD1 identical over 10 bases. Sequencing was done on a sample of peripheral blood. The CDR3: CASSRGQGGPYEQYF. Here the CDR3 DNA reads TGTGCCAGCAGCCGAGGACAGGGGGGCCCCTACGAGCAGTACTTC.